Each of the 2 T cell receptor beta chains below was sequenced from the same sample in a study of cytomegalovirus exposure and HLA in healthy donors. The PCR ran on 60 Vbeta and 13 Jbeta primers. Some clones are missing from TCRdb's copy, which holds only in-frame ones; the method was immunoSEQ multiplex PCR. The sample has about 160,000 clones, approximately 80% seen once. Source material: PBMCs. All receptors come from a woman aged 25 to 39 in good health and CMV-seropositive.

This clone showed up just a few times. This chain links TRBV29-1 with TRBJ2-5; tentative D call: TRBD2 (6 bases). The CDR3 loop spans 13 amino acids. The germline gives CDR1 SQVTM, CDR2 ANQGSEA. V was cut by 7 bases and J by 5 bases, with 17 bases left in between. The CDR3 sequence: CSAEAGPWETQYF. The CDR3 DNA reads TGCAGCGCCGAGGCGGGGCCTTGGGAGACCCAGTACTTC.

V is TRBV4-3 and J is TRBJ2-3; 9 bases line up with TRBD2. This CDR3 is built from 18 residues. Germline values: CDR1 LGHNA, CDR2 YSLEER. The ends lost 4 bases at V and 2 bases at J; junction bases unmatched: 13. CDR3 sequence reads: CASSLRWKRGALTDTQYF. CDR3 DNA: TGCGCCAGCAGCCTCCGGTGGAAGCGGGGGGCCCTCACAGATACGCAGTATTTT.